This T cell receptor beta chain was captured in a study of cytomegalovirus exposure and HLA in healthy donors. Comments on this clone: What it binds is not known.

Primers included in the PCR were 60 Vbeta and 13 Jbeta primers. In the authors' workflow: The count from a later analysis was 70 million to 85 million unique TCR beta chains, some 10 million of them shared. Sequenced by immunoSEQ multiplex PCR; TCRdb stores in-frame clones only, minus some. V and J calls and clone size come straight from that table; D and trimming were deduced from the DNA. The table lists about 150,000 clones, more than 75% of them singletons. The CDR3 is 15 amino acids. Germline V lookup: CDR1 SQVTM, CDR2 ANQGSEA. V lost 4 bases, J lost 2 bases, and 17 bases lay in between. Each donor was nominally healthy when sampled (though unrecorded immune exposures were likely). Study-wide points: Common viral pathogens (according to a later analysis) appeared linked to several of the most significant clusters. It was assumed in the presence/absence analyses that sequencing depth was roughly uniform across donors.

The material sequenced was PBMCs. This TCR derives from a man aged 40-49 years in good health and CMV-seronegative. This chain links TRBV29-1 with TRBJ1-1; TRBD1 might be the D (6 bases). CDR3 DNA: TGCAGCGTTGCCCTCCGACAGGAAAGAAACACTGAAGCTTTCTTT. Translating gives CSVALRQERNTEAFF.